This TCR beta chain is from a study of T cells in Graves' hyperthyroidism and ophthalmopathy. Amplification yielded TCR beta CDR3 regions, with RNA transcripts as the source. TCR CDR3 underwent first-round RT-PCR with the HTBI primer set. TCRdb called the multiplex PCR reads again in MiXCR, with one record for every CDR3 protein. The sample has 350,000 to 450,000 distinct CDR3 sequences; about 14% are singletons. Trimming left V 5 bases short and J 7 bases short, with 15 bases between. This CDR3 is 13 amino acids long. Per germline, CDR1 GTSNPN and CDR2 SVGIG (reference sequence). This clonotype was seen more than once but under ten times. Its antigen is currently unknown. Study conclusions and caveats: Most expanded thyroid clonotypes above 0.001 recurred in blood.

This sequence originates from a woman aged 55-69 years with Graves' hyperthyroidism. The specimen was blood. This chain connects TRBV30 to TRBJ2-1; D gene unclear. The DNA for the CDR3 is TGTGCCTGGTTCCCTCTACTCCGGAATGAGCAGTTCTTC. Translation gives CAWFPLLRNEQFF.